This T cell receptor (beta chain) was identified in a study of blood T cell repertoires in COVID-19. Study summary: There were acute and convalescent COVID-19 samples, and they came from the United States, Italy and Spain. From T cells, B-cell-depleted T cells, or PBMCs came the material, which was cDNA or gDNA.

The germline CDR1 and CDR2 sequences are SGHRS and YFSETQ. J was trimmed by 8 bases and V by 4 bases; bases with no gene match: 11. CDR3 size: 15 residues. The authors' processing: Estimated nucleated cell counts came from reference gene primer amplification. Clones were read by immunoSEQ multiplex PCR, and TCRdb kept only the in-frame ones, dropping some. That table supplies the V and J calls and clone size; D and trimming were determined from the DNA. There are roughly 280,000 clones in the sample; 80% to 90% occur only once, and approximately 9.9% lies in the top ten. This chain uses TRBV5-1 with TRBJ1-4; 7 nucleotides agree with TRBD1. Specimen: peripheral blood. This TCR was sampled from a woman in her seventies with acute or convalescent COVID-19. The CDR3 DNA sequence: TGCGCCAGCAGCCCCGGACAGGTCCAAAGGGAAAAACTGTTTTTT. It yields the protein CASSPGQVQREKLFF.